This TCR beta chain is from a study of blood T cell repertoires in COVID-19. Study in general: From T cells, B-cell-depleted T cells, or PBMCs came the material, which was cDNA or gDNA.

Libraries were prepared by immunoSEQ multiplex PCR; TCRdb keeps only in-frame clonotypes and omits some of them. The sample comprises approximately 150,000 clones, about 81% of which are singletons, and approximately 11% rests with the top ten. The CDR3 loop spans 15 amino acids. Germline V lookup: CDR1 SGHRS, CDR2 YFSETQ. The junction had 6 bases not matched to a gene; V was cut back by 3 bases and J by 4 bases. The specimen was peripheral blood. The chain carries TRBV5-1 and TRBJ2-7; TRBD1 agrees at 11 bases. This TCR was recovered from a man aged 55 to 70 with active or convalescent COVID-19. Written as DNA, the CDR3 is TGCGCCAGCAGCTCAATGGACAGGGGGCTGTACGAGCAGTACTTC. It codes for CASSSMDRGLYEQYF.